This T cell receptor beta chain was retrieved from a study of T cell clonality in common variable immunodeficiency. Study-wide results and limits: Fewer TCRbeta clones were shared among CVID subjects than controls. Reportedly, TCR beta sequences from common variable immunodeficiency showed fewer deletions and N-nucleotide insertions.

About this clone: Its target is not known.

The data were produced by immunoSEQ multiplex PCR, yet TCRdb's version contains in-frame clones alone and is incomplete. The sample has about 35,000 clones, none seen only once. This sequence was found in a human donor with common variable immunodeficiency. The sample taken for sequencing was peripheral blood mononuclear cells.

This CDR3 reads CATGTPDYNEQFF. CDR3 DNA (partial): TGTGCCACCGGGACTCCCGACTACAATGAG. The J gene is TRBJ2-1, the V gene TRBV19; D may be TRBD2 (6 bases). The read is 3 residues too short to cover the CDR3 end, so that end is filled in from the germline J gene. The V end was cut by 10 bases, the J end by 3 bases, with 13 bases between. Germline CDR1 and CDR2: LNHDA and SQIVND (reference sequence). The CDR3 length is 13 residues.